This T cell receptor beta chain was captured in a study of cytomegalovirus exposure and HLA in healthy donors. Whole-study findings and limits: Earlier analysis looked at TCR beta V segments, and most were productive about 87% or about 30% of the time. Researchers reportedly found TCR beta sequences accurately predicted most subjects' HLA-A and HLA-B alleles. It was in a later analysis that TCR association rates were seen to vary by HLA locus, highest for DRB1 and lowest for HLA-C.

This clone was seen a few times. What it recognizes is unknown. The PCR ran on 60 Vbeta and 13 Jbeta primers. Assay used: immunoSEQ multiplex PCR; TCRdb lists only in-frame clones, some missing. The table includes more than 95,000 clones, approximately 74% detected once. This sequence was found in a man between 35 and 55 years old in good health and CMV-seropositive. The sequenced material came from PBMCs.

In DNA form, the CDR3 reads TGTGCCAGCTCACGGGGGGTTTTGGGCAATCAGCCCCAGCATTTT. This gives the protein CASSRGVLGNQPQHF. The V and J genes are TRBV27 and TRBJ1-5; possible D gene TRBD1, 5 bases. Germline V gives CDR1 MNHEY, CDR2 SMNVEV (reference sequence). The V gene lost 8 bases and the J gene lost 2 bases, with 16 bases spanning the gap. This CDR3 contains 15 residues.